One and the same sample provided the 9 T cell receptor beta chains below, sequenced in a study of T cells after yellow fever vaccination. TCRdb recomputed calls from the 5' RACE reads with MiXCR, one row per CDR3 protein. This table holds approximately 170,000 distinct CDR3 sequences, 11% found once. Sample: CD8+ T cells sorted from PBMCs, taken 15 days after the yellow fever booster vaccination. The receptors come from a man aged 18 to 35 who received the YFV17D yellow fever vaccine.

The CDR3 loop reads CASSSGQFNPTNEKLFF. The CDR3 DNA reads TGTGCCAGCAGCTCGGGACAGTTCAATCCAACTAATGAAAAACTGTTTTTT. The V gene is TRBV7-9, the J gene TRBJ1-4; 7 bases fit TRBD1. Trimming took 4 bases from V and 0 from J; bases not matched to a gene: 8. CDR3 length equals 17 residues. Germline CDR1 is SEHNR and CDR2 is FQNEAQ (reference sequence).

This clonotype was found a few times. V and J are TRBV4-3 and TRBJ2-3, with TRBD2 matching 12 bases. Germline CDR1 LGHNA, CDR2 YSLEER. The CDR3 loop spans 19 amino acids. J gave up 1 base and V 5 bases, and 13 bases lay outside the gene matches. The CDR3 DNA reads TGCGCCAGCAGCTACCGGGACTTAAGACTAGCGGGGGGCACAGATACGCAGTATTTT. Translation gives CASSYRDLRLAGGTDTQYF.

This clonotype was found a few times. The rearrangement uses TRBV11-2 and TRBJ2-1, with TRBD2 as a possible D gene (7 bases). Germline V CDR1 and CDR2: SGHAT, FQNNGV. CDR3 length: 21 amino acids. V lost 0 bases, J lost 2 bases, and 26 bases lay in between. The CDR3 nucleotides are TGTGCCAGCAGCTTAGATGCCCTTCTGGGGGAGGGGGACTTAGCCTACAATGAGCAGTTCTTC. Translated, it gives CASSLDALLGEGDLAYNEQFF. The whole variable domain, filled in from reference TRBV11-2 and TRBJ2-1, reads EAGVAQSPRYKIIEKRQSVAFWCNPISGHATLYWYQQILGQGPKLLIQFQNNGVVDDSQLPKDRFSAERLKGVDSTLKIQPAKLEDSAVYLCASSLDALLGEGDLAYNEQFFGPGTRLTVL.

This chain links TRBV7-6 with TRBJ2-7; 9 bases align to TRBD2. This CDR3 is 17 amino acids long. Trimming cost V 2 bases and J 0 bases; bases outside gene matches: 8. Germline V lookup: CDR1 SGHVS, CDR2 FNYEAQ. CDR3 sequence (DNA): TGTGCCAGCAGCTTATTCACCAGCGGGGGGACCTCCTACGAGCAGTACTTC. This translates into CASSLFTSGGTSYEQYF.

This clonotype was found a few times. The V and J genes are TRBV6-1 and TRBJ2-2; 11 bases line up with TRBD2. Germline-derived CDR1 and CDR2 are MNHNS and SASEGT. V lost 0 bases and J lost 6; bases outside the gene matches: 0. This CDR3 contains 15 residues. CDR3 nucleotides: TGTGCCAGCAGTGAAGCTAGCGGGGGGGCCGGGGAGCTGTTTTTT. Residues: CASSEASGGAGELFF.

The V call is TRBV6-5, the J call TRBJ2-3; TRBD1 or TRBD2 may be the D gene (5 bases each). Germline V gene data show CDR1 as MNHEY and CDR2 as SVGAGI. V lost 1 base and J 3 bases, leaving 8 bases between the germline ends. The CDR3 runs to 14 residues. The chain's CDR3 is CASSYFGGTDTQYF. In DNA, the CDR3 is TGTGCCAGCAGTTACTTTGGGGGAACAGATACGCAGTATTTT.

The chain recombines TRBV7-9 with TRBJ1-4; 9 nucleotides align to TRBD1. The V gene's germline CDR1 is SEHNR and CDR2 FQNEAQ (reference sequence). Losses at the gene ends were 5 bases for V and 8 bases for J; bases not matched to a gene: 9. CDR3 size: 15 residues. The CDR3 here is CASSGKQGAREKLFF. The CDR3 DNA follows: TGTGCCAGCAGCGGCAAACAGGGGGCGCGGGAAAAACTGTTTTTT.

This sequence joins TRBV20-1 and TRBJ1-2; D may be TRBD1 (5 bases). The CDR3 spans 13 residues. Germline V gives CDR1 DFQATT, CDR2 SNEGSKA (reference sequence). Trimming left V 5 bases short and J 4 bases short, with 14 bases between. CDR3: CSAGGRDVYGYTF. Here the CDR3 DNA reads TGCAGTGCTGGCGGGAGGGACGTCTATGGCTACACCTTC.

Many counts were recorded for this clonotype. This chain joins TRBV2 and TRBJ2-1; 8 bases line up with TRBD2. The CDR3 runs to 15 residues. V lost 8 bases to trimming and J lost 3 bases; unmatched junction nucleotides: 9. Germline V lookup: CDR1 SNHLY, CDR2 FYNNEI. The CDR3 DNA is TGTGCCAGCGCGGCCCAGGCGGGGGGCTACAATGAGCAGTTCTTC. It codes for CASAAQAGGYNEQFF.